One sample yielded the 7 T cell receptor beta chains listed below, sequenced in a study of type 1 regulatory T cells. These receptors have no identified antigens. TCRdb passed the reads through MiXCR, listing each CDR3 protein once. The sample includes fewer than 70,000 distinct CDR3 sequences, roughly three fifths of them seen just once. Sequencing was carried out using cultured T cells, either the whole culture or a sorted T cell fraction (not recorded which). This sample's subset: Tr1-enriched cell product generated in vitro against host alloantigens. These receptors came from a human donor in good health.

CDR3 DNA: TGCAGTGCTTCTGGGACTAGCGGGGGATCCCCCTACAATGAGCAGTTCTTC. Amino acids: CSASGTSGGSPYNEQFF. This rearrangement joins TRBV20-1 to TRBJ2-1, with TRBD2 matching 14 bases. Germline-derived CDR1 and CDR2 are DFQATT and SNEGSKA (reference sequence). This CDR3 has 17 amino acids. With 5 bases clipped from V and 2 bases from J, the junction kept 8 bases outside the gene matches.

DNA for the CDR3: TGTGCCAGCAGCCCCAAGCGGGCGGTGGGCTACGAGCAGTACTTC. Protein sequence: CASSPKRAVGYEQYF. J is TRBJ2-7 and V is TRBV7-9; possibly TRBD2 for D (6 bases). Per the germline V gene, CDR1 is SEHNR and CDR2 is FQNEAQ (reference sequence). CDR3 length: 15 amino acids. Trimming cost V 5 bases and J 3 bases, with 17 bases left between them.

This CDR3 reads CASSLAGQGSDTQYF. DNA for the CDR3: TGTGCCAGCAGCTTGGCTGGACAGGGGTCAGATACGCAGTATTTT. This rearrangement joins TRBV5-4 to TRBJ2-3; 9 nucleotides align to TRBD1. Looked up from germline, CDR1 is SGHNT and CDR2 is YYREEE (reference sequence). V gave up 0 bases and J gave up 4 bases; unmatched junction bases: 3. The CDR3 runs 15 residues.

This clonotype appeared once. This chain uses TRBV9 with TRBJ2-2; possible D gene TRBD2, 6 bases. The CDR3 loop spans 16 amino acids. The germline V and J ends were trimmed by 6 bases and 1 base, with 16 bases remaining between them. Germline V gene sequence: CDR1 SGDLS, CDR2 YYNGEE. CDR3 residues: CASNFPAGKNTGELFF. The CDR3 DNA sequence: TGTGCCAGCAACTTCCCGGCGGGGAAGAACACCGGGGAGCTGTTTTTT.

The DNA for the CDR3 is TGTGCCAGCAGCTTCGGGGGGGGCTCCGAGCAGTACTTC. Translation: CASSFGGGSEQYF. The rearrangement uses TRBV7-9 and TRBJ2-7; 8 bases fit TRBD2. The germline V gene has CDR1 SEHNR and CDR2 FQNEAQ (reference sequence). CDR3 size: 13 residues. With 3 bases clipped from V and 6 bases from J, the junction kept 4 bases outside the gene matches.

The chain recombines TRBV12-3 or TRBV12-4 with TRBJ2-7, with D unresolved. Deletions cut 4 bases from V and 2 bases from J, with 9 bases between. The CDR3 length is 13 residues. CDR3 in amino acids: CASSSNTAYEQYF. CDR3 in DNA: TGTGCCAGCAGTTCGAACACGGCCTACGAGCAGTACTTC.

The genes are TRBV24-1 and TRBJ1-2, with TRBD1 identical over 10 bases. After removal of 3 bases from V and 4 bases from J, the junction contained 7 bases not matched to a gene. Per germline, CDR1 KGHDR and CDR2 SFDVKD. The CDR3 has 16 residues. In DNA, the CDR3 is TGTGCCACCAGTGATATTCGGACAGGGGGTGTCTATGGCTACACCTTC. Residues: CATSDIRTGGVYGYTF.